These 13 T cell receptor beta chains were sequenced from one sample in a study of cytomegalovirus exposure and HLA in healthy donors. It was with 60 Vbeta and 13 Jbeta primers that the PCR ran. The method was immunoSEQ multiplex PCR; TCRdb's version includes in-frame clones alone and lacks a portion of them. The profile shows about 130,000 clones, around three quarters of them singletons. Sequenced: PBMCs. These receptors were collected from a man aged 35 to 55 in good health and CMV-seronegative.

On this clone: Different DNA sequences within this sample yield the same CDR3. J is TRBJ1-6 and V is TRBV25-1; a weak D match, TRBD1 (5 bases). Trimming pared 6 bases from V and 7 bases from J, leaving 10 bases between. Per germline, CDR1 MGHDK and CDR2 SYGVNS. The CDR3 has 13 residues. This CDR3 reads CASRGLGNSPLHF. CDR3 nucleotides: TGTGCCAGCAGGGGGCTGGGGAATTCACCCCTCCACTTT.

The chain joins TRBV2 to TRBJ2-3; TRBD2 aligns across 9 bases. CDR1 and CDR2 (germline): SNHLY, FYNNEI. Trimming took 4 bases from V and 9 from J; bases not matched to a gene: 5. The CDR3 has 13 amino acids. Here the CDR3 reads CASSVISGGTQYF. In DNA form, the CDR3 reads TGTGCCAGCAGTGTTATTAGCGGGGGCACGCAGTATTTT.

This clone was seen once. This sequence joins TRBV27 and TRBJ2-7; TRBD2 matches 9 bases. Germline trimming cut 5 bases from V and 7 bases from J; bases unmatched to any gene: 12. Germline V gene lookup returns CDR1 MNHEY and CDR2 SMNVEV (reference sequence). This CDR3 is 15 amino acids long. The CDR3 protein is CASSVLAGGPGEQYF. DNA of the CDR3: TGTGCCAGCAGTGTCCTCGCGGGAGGGCCGGGTGAGCAGTACTTC.

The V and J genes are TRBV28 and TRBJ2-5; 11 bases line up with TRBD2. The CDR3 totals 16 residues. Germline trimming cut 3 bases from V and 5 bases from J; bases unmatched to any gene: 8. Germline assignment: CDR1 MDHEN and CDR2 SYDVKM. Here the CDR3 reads CASSFLWSSGRETQYF. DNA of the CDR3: TGTGCCAGCAGTTTTCTCTGGTCTAGCGGGAGGGAGACCCAGTACTTC.

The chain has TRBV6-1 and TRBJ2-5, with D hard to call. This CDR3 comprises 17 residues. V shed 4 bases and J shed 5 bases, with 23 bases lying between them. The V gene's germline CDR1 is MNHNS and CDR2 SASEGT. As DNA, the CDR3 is TGTGCCAGCAGTGCACCGGCGAGGCCCGCTAAAGGCGAGACCCAGTACTTC. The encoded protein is CASSAPARPAKGETQYF.

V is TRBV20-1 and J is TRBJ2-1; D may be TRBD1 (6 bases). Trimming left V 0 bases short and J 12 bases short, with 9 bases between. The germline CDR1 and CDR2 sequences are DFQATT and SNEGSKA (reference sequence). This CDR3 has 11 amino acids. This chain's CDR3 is CSARDQTGQFF. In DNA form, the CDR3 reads TGCAGTGCTAGAGATCAGACAGGGCAGTTCTTC.

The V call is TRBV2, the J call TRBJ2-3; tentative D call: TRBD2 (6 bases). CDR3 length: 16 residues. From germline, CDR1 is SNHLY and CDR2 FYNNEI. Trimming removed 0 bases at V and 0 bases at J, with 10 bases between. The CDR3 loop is CASSEASGESTDTQYF. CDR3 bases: TGTGCCAGCAGTGAAGCTTCGGGGGAGAGCACAGATACGCAGTATTTT. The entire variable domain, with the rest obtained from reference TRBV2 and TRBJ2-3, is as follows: EPEVTQTPSHQVTQMGQEVILRCVPISNHLYFYWYRQILGQKVEFLVSFYNNEISEKSEIFDDQFSVERPDGSNFTLKIRSTKLEDSAMYFCASSEASGESTDTQYFGPGTRLTVL.

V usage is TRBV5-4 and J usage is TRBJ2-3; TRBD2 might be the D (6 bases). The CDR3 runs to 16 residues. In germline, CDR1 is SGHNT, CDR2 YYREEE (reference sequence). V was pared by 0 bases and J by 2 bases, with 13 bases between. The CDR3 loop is CASSLAASVITDTQYF. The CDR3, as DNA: TGTGCCAGCAGCTTGGCCGCTAGCGTAATCACAGATACGCAGTATTTT.

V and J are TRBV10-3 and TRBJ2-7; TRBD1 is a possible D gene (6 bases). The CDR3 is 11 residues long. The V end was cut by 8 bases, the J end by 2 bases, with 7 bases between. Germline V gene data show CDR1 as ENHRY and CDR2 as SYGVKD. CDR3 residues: CAIRDTYEQYF. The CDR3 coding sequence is TGTGCCATCCGGGACACCTACGAGCAGTACTTC.

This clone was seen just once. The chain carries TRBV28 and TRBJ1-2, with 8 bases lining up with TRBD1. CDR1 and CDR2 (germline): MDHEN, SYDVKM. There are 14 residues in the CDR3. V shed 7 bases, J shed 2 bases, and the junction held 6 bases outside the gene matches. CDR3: CASNTGGANYGYTF. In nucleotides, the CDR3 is TGTGCCAGCAATACAGGGGGGGCCAACTATGGCTACACCTTC.

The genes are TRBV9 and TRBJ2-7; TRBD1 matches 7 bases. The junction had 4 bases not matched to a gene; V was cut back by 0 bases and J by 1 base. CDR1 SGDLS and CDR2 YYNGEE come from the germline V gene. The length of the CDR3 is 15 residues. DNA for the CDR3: TGTGCCAGCAGCGTAGTCCCAGGGGGTTCCTACGAGCAGTACTTC. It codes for CASSVVPGGSYEQYF. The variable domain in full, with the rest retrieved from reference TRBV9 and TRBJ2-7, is DSGVTQTPKHLITATGQRVTLRCSPRSGDLSVYWYQQSLDQGLQFLIQYYNGEERAKGNILERFSAQQFPDLHSELNLSSLELGDSALYFCASSVVPGGSYEQYFGPGTRLTVT.

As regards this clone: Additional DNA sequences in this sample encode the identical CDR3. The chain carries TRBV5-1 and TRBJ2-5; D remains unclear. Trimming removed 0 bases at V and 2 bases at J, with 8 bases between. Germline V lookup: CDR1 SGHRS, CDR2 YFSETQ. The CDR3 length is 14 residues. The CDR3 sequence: CASSLAGGQETQYF. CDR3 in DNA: TGCGCCAGCAGCTTGGCCGGTGGTCAAGAGACCCAGTACTTC.

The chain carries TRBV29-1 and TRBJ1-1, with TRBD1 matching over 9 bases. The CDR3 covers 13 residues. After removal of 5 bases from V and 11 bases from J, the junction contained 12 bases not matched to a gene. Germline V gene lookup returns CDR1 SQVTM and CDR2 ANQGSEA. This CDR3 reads CSVTQTGGAVAFF. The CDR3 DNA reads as TGCAGCGTTACTCAAACAGGGGGCGCGGTGGCTTTCTTT.